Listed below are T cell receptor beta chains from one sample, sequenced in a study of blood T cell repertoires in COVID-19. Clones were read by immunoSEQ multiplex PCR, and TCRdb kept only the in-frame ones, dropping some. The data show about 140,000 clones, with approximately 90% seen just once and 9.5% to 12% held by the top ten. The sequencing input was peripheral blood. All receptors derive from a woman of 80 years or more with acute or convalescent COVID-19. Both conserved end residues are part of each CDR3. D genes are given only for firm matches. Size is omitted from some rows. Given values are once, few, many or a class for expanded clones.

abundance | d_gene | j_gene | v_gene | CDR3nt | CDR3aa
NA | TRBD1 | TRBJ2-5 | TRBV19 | TGTGCCAGTAGTGTCCAAGGACAGGGCGGAGAGACCCAGTACTTC | CASSVQGQGGETQYF
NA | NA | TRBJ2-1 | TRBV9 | TGTGCCAGCAGCGGAGGGTGGGACTACAATGAGCAGTTCTTC | CASSGGWDYNEQFF
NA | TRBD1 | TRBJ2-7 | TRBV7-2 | TGTGCCACCGCCCAAGGGGGCCCCCAAAACGAGCAGTACTTC | CATAQGGPQNEQYF
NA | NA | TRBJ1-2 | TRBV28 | TGTGCCAGCAGCATAAGGGGCGTCTCTCGGGGCTACACCTTC | CASSIRGVSRGYTF
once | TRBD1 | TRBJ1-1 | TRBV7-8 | TGTGCCAGCAGCTTAGACGGACAGGGTGCGGACACTGAAGCTTTCTTT | CASSLDGQGADTEAFF
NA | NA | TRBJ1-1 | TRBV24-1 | TGTGCCACCACCGTATTGAACACTGAAGCTTTCTTT | CATTVLNTEAFF
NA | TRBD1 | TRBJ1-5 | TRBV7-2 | TGTGCCAGCAGCCTAGGGACAGGTCCTCAGCCCCAGCATTTT | CASSLGTGPQPQHF
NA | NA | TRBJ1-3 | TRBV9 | TGTGCCAGCAGCATCGGAGGCATCTTGGGAAACACCATATATTTT | CASSIGGILGNTIYF
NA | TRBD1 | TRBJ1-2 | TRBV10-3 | TGTGCCATCAGCGGGACAGGGGTTAGCTATGGCTACACCTTC | CAISGTGVSYGYTF
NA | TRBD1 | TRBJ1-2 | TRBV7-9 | TGTGCCAGCAGCCTCCCCACCCTCTACAGGGGGCCAAGTGACTATGGCTACACCTTC | CASSLPTLYRGPSDYGYTF
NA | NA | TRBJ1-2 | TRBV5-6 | TGTGCCAGCAGCTTGCAGGGCCCCTCCTATGGCTACACCTTC | CASSLQGPSYGYTF
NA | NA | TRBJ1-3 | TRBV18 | TGTGCCAGCTCCACAGACCACTCTGGAAACACCATATATTTT | CASSTDHSGNTIYF
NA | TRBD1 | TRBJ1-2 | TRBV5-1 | TGCGCCAGCAGCCAACGGGACAGGGGCATGGATGGCTACACCTTC | CASSQRDRGMDGYTF
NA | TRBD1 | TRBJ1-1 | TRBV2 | TGTGCCAGCTTCAGGACAGGCGGGATCACTGAAGCTTTCTTT | CASFRTGGITEAFF
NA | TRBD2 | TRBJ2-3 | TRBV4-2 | TGTGCCAGCAGCCAAAGACTAGCGGGGGGTGGGGATACGCAGTATTTT | CASSQRLAGGGDTQYF
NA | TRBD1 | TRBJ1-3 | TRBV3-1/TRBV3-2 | TGTGCCAGCAGCCAAGCCGGGACAGGCCTTGGAGGAAACACCATATATTTT | CASSQAGTGLGGNTIYF
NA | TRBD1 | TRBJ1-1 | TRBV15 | TGTGCCACCAGCAGGGGGCAACCGGGACAGGGCAACACTGAAGCTTTCTTT | CATSRGQPGQGNTEAFF
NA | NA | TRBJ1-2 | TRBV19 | TGTGCCAGTAGTACAGGGAATACTAACTATGGCTACACCTTC | CASSTGNTNYGYTF
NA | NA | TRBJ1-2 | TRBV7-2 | TGTGCCAGCAGCTTACGAGGGAATGGCTACACCTTC | CASSLRGNGYTF
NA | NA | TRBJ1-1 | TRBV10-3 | TGTGCCTCTAACGGGGGGCAGGGGCAAGCTTTCTTT | CASNGGQGQAFF
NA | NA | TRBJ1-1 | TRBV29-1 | TGCAGCGTTGGGCAGATGAACACTGAAGCTTTCTTT | CSVGQMNTEAFF
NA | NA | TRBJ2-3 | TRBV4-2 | TGTGCCAGCAGCTTGGGCGGGTCGTCCACAGATACGCAGTATTTT | CASSLGGSSTDTQYF
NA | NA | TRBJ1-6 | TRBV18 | TGTGCCAGCTCGCCTTCGAGGGAGTGGTCACCCCTCCACTTT | CASSPSREWSPLHF
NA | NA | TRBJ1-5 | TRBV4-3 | TGCGCCAGCAGCCAAGAATGGCAGGGGCTATCTAGCAATCAGCCCCAGCATTTT | CASSQEWQGLSSNQPQHF
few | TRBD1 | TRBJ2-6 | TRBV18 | TGTGCCAGCTCACCAGGACAGGGCCAACTTAGGGCCAACGTCCTGACTTTC | CASSPGQGQLRANVLTF
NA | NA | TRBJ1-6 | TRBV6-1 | TGTGCCAGCAGTGGCCAAGGGGGATTATCACCCCTCCACTTT | CASSGQGGLSPLHF
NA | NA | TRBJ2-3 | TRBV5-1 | TGCGCCAGCAGCTTCTCAGGACATCCTATTAGCACAGATACGCAGTATTTT | CASSFSGHPISTDTQYF
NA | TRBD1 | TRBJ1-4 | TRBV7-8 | TGTGCCAGCAGCTTAAGGTCGGGACAGGGTAATGAAAAACTGTTTTTT | CASSLRSGQGNEKLFF
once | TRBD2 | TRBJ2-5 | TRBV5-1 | TGCGCCAGCAGCTTGGGGCGAGCGGGGTTTACGAGGGAGACCCAGTACTTC | CASSLGRAGFTRETQYF
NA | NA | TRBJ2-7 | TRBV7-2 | TGTGCCAGCAGCTTAGCCCAAACGGTAACCTACGAGCAGTACTTC | CASSLAQTVTYEQYF
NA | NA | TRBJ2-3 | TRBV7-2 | TGTGCCAGCAGCTTAGCGGGGGGGCAGGGAGATACGCAGTATTTT | CASSLAGGQGDTQYF
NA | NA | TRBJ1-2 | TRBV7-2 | TGTGCCAGCAGCTTAACCCCGGGAAGGTACACCTTC | CASSLTPGRYTF
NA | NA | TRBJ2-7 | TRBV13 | TGTGCCAGCAGCTCCCCAGAGGTGTCCTACGAGCAGTACTTC | CASSSPEVSYEQYF
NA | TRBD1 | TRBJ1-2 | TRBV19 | TGTGCCAGTAATCCGGGACAGGTGTATGGCTACACCTTC | CASNPGQVYGYTF
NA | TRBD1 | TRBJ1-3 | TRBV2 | TGTGCCAGCAGGGACAGGGGGACGGGAAACACCATATATTTT | CASRDRGTGNTIYF
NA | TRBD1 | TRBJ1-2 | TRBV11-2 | TGTGCCAGCAGCTTACAAACAGGGGGAGACTATGGCTACACCTTC | CASSLQTGGDYGYTF
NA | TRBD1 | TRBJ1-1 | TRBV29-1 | TGCAGCGTTGGAGGGACAGGGGCAAACACTGAAGCTTTCTTT | CSVGGTGANTEAFF
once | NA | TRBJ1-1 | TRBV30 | TGTGCCTGGAGTGTTACCGGGGGCACTGAAGCTTTCTTT | CAWSVTGGTEAFF
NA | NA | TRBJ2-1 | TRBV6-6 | TGTGCCAGCACCCCGGCAGGTCGGACCTACAATGAGCAGTTCTTC | CASTPAGRTYNEQFF
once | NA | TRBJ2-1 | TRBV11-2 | TGTGCCAGCAGCTCCGGCGGAAATGAGCAGTTCTTC | CASSSGGNEQFF
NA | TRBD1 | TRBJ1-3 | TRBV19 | TGTGCCAGTAGTACCCGGACAGGGGGAAACACCATATATTTT | CASSTRTGGNTIYF
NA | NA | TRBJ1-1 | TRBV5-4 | TGTGCCAGCAGCTTCGGGGGGTACACTGAAGCTTTCTTT | CASSFGGYTEAFF
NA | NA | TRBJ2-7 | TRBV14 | TGTGCCAGCAGCCAAGCGTATCTTGGGCTTCGCGAGCAGTACTTC | CASSQAYLGLREQYF
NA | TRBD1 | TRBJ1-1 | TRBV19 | TGTGCCAGTAGTCCAAAGACCGGGACAGGGAACACTGAAGCTTTCTTT | CASSPKTGTGNTEAFF
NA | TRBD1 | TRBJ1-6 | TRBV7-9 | TGTGCCAGCAGCTTAGCGGTTGGGGACAGGGGAATTTCACCCCTCCACTTT | CASSLAVGDRGISPLHF
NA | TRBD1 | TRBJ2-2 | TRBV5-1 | TGCGCCAGCTCGGACAGGGCGGACACCGGGGAGCTGTTTTTT | CASSDRADTGELFF
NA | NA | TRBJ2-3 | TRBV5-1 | TGCGCCAGCAGTTACCGACTCCAATCTGATACGCAGTATTTT | CASSYRLQSDTQYF
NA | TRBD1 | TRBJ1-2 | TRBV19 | TGTGCCAGTAGTATGGGACAGGGAGCGGCGAGAGGCTACACCTTC | CASSMGQGAARGYTF
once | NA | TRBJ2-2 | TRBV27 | TGTGCCAGCAGTCGGTTCCAGGGACTTCGGACCGGGGAGCTGTTTTTT | CASSRFQGLRTGELFF
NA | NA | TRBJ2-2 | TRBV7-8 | TGTGCCAGCAGCTTAATCCAGGCCGGGGAGCTGTTTTTT | CASSLIQAGELFF